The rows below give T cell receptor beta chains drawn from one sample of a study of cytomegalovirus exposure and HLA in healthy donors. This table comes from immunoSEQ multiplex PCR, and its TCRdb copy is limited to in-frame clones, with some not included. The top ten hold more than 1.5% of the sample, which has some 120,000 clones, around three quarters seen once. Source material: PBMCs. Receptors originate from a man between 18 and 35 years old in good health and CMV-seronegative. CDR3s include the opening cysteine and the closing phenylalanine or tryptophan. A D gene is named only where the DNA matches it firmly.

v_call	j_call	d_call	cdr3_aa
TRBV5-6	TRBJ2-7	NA	CASSLGSGEQYF
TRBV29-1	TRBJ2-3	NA	CSVGRGETTDTQYF
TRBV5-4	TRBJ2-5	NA	CASSHYDSQETQYF
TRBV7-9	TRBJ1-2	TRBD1	CASSSLREGQVNYGYTF
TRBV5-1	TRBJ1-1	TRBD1	CASSYNRGGDTEAFF
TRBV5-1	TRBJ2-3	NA	CASRLSVSTDTQYF
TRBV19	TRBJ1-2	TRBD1	CATWTGGYGYTF
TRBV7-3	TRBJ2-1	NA	CASSLTGPQGQFF
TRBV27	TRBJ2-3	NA	CAIGLGYSTDTQYF
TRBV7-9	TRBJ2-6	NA	CASTLRGIAANVLTF
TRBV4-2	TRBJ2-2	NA	CASSPLEQTGELFF
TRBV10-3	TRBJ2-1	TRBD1	CAIRDRAVEQFF
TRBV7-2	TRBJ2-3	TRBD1	CASSLQQGGGDTQYF
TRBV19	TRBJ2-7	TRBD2	CASSALLAGGSYEQYF
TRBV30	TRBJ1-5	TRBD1	CAWSLSWDRGGQPQHF
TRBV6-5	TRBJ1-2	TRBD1	CASSFNRGRSYGYTF
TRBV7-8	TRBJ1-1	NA	CASSLSQTQAFF
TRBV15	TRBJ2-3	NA	CATSRDGGRGGTDTQYF
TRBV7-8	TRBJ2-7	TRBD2	CASSLTGGEQYF
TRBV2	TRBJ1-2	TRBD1	CASSKDRGVGYTF
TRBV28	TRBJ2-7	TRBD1	CASRPSGDRVSEQYF
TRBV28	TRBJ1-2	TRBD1	CASSAGQGVNYGYTF
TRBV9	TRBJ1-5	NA	CASSVAAGPGQPQHF
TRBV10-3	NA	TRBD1	CAISGTGGASEQYF
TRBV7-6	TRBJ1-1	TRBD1	CASSWTGVTEAFF
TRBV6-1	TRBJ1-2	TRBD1	CASSAARQGYGYTF
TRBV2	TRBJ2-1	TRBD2	CASRRLAGGIYNEQFF
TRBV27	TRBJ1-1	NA	CASREQALNTEAFF
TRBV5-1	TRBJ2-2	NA	CASSLQATAGELFF
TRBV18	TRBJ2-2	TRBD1	CASSLHEQGADGELFF
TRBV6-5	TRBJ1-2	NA	CASSYSKRGGYTF